A single sample is the source of the 6 T cell receptor beta chains below, sequenced in a study of radiotherapy plus CTLA-4 blockade in lung cancer. TCRdb keeps only in-frame clones here, not all; method: immunoSEQ multiplex PCR. The sample holds about 49,000 clones; over 75% are singletons and the top ten take less than 9.5%. This sample comprised peripheral blood, obtained from a patient treated with radiotherapy plus ipilimumab. These receptors all stem from a human donor with non-small cell lung cancer whose response to radiotherapy plus ipilimumab could not be evaluated.

This clone was seen only a few times. This chain links TRBV6-5 with TRBJ2-4; 11 bases are shared with TRBD2. Germline assignment: CDR1 MNHEY and CDR2 SVGAGI. The ends lost 0 bases at V and 5 bases at J; junction bases unmatched: 3. The CDR3 runs to 16 residues. The CDR3 nucleotides read TGTGCCAGCAGTTACTCGACTAGCGGGGCTCAAAACATTCAGTACTTC. Translated: CASSYSTSGAQNIQYF.

The V gene is TRBV5-1, the J gene TRBJ2-7, with D perhaps matching TRBD1 (6 bases). Germline values: CDR1 SGHRS, CDR2 YFSETQ. V was trimmed by 7 bases and J by 2 bases, leaving 16 bases between them. There are 14 residues in the CDR3. CDR3 region: CASASGTRAYEQYF. The CDR3 DNA reads TGCGCCAGCGCATCCGGGACAAGAGCCTACGAGCAGTACTTC.

This chain links TRBV10-3 with TRBJ1-2; TRBD1 matches 7 bases. The germline V gene encodes CDR1 ENHRY and CDR2 SYGVKD. V gave up 8 bases and J gave up 4 bases; unmatched junction bases: 19. This CDR3 contains 17 residues. In DNA form, the CDR3 reads TGTGCCATCTCATTGATTCAGCTCACAGGGGTTGGCTATGGCTACACCTTC. Encoded protein: CAISLIQLTGVGYGYTF.

The rearrangement uses TRBV28 and TRBJ2-5; TRBD1 matches 9 bases. The CDR3 extends over 15 amino acids. With V trimmed by 3 bases and J by 2 bases, 4 bases remained unmatched. CDR1 and CDR2 from the germline V gene are MDHEN and SYDVKM. The CDR3 here is CASSLMTGGQETQYF. CDR3 nucleotides: TGTGCCAGCAGTTTGATGACAGGGGGTCAAGAGACCCAGTACTTC.

The V and J genes are TRBV6-5 and TRBJ1-2; TRBD1 matches at 7 bases. CDR1 MNHEY and CDR2 SVGAGI come from the germline V gene. V was pared by 8 bases and J by 4 bases, with 10 bases of the junction left unmatched. CDR3 length: 14 amino acids. CDR3 in amino acids: CASRPTGSGYGYTF. The DNA of the CDR3 is TGTGCCAGCCGCCCGACAGGGAGCGGCTATGGCTACACCTTC.

The J gene is TRBJ2-5, the V gene TRBV9; 7 positions match TRBD2. Germline trimming cut 2 bases from V and 3 bases from J; bases unmatched to any gene: 4. This CDR3 contains 14 residues. Germline loops: CDR1 SGDLS, CDR2 YYNGEE. This CDR3 reads CASSVGTTKETQYF. Here the CDR3 DNA reads TGTGCCAGCAGCGTCGGGACTACAAAAGAGACCCAGTACTTC.